This TCR beta chain appears in the sequencing data of a study of siplizumab effects on memory and regulatory T cells. Study-wide findings and caveats: No assignable naive or memory phenotype existed for roughly 75-97% of proliferating CD4+ or CD8+ clones.

Trimming removed 0 bases at V and 9 bases at J, with 12 bases between. CDR3 length: 13 amino acids. Looked up from germline, CDR1 is SGDLS and CDR2 is YYNGEE. A 37°C coculture lasting roughly six days was applied to the mixed lymphocyte reaction cells. Profiling relied on immunoSEQ multiplex PCR, and the TCRdb table lists in-frame clones only, not all of them. The table shows approximately 12,000 clones, with roughly 40% occurring only once. This clone has only a few counts. The antigen is not known. This sequence joins TRBV9 and TRBJ1-1, with a tentative D call TRBD1 (5 bases). This receptor was obtained from a human donor in good health; the cells came from an allogeneic mixed lymphocyte reaction. Sequencing input: CFSE-low (dividing) CD8+ T cells sorted from an allogeneic mixed lymphocyte reaction. Here the CDR3 reads CASSVGSGAQAFF. The CDR3 nucleotides read TGTGCCAGCAGCGTAGGAAGCGGGGCGCAAGCTTTCTTT. Full variable domain (missing parts from reference TRBV9 and TRBJ1-1): DSGVTQTPKHLITATGQRVTLRCSPRSGDLSVYWYQQSLDQGLQFLIQYYNGEERAKGNILERFSAQQFPDLHSELNLSSLELGDSALYFCASSVGSGAQAFFGQGTRLTVV.